This TCR beta chain was observed in a study of blood T cell repertoires in COVID-19. Study-wide context: Samples representing acute and convalescent COVID-19 were sourced from the United States, Italy and Spain. The analysed material was cDNA or gDNA that came from T cells, B-cell-depleted T cells, or PBMCs.

CDR3 length equals 16 residues. V dropped 0 bases and J dropped 4 bases, with 13 bases sitting between them. Germline CDR1 LGHNA, CDR2 YNFKEQ. Under the authors' procedure: Cell counts per sample came from amplifying reference gene primers. TCRdb's copy holds only in-frame clones and misses some; the assay was immunoSEQ multiplex PCR. For V, J and clone size, that table is used; D and trimming come from the DNA. Of 290,000 or so clones listed, 65% to 90% are singletons. The V call is TRBV4-2, the J call TRBJ1-5; D not resolved. Sample: peripheral blood. This sequence originates from a man aged 50 to 59 with active or convalescent COVID-19. The CDR3 nucleotides are TGTGCCAGCAGCCAAGAGGCTTCCGCGACTAATCAGCCCCAGCATTTT. This codes for CASSQEASATNQPQHF.